This TCR beta chain was profiled in a study of cytomegalovirus exposure and HLA in healthy donors. Study as a whole: Within an early data release were 80 million to 90 million unique TCRs drawn from HLA-typed donors. Study-level results: Highly shared sequence variants in one cluster were likely a sequencing artifact. A later analysis found common viral pathogens apparently linked to several of the most significant clusters.

The CDR3 covers 19 residues. The junction had 17 bases not matched to a gene; V was cut back by 4 bases and J by 2 bases. Germline V gene lookup returns CDR1 SNHLY and CDR2 FYNNEI. With regard to this clone: The antigen is unknown.

With 60 Vbeta and 13 Jbeta primers, the PCR was carried out. TCRdb's table, derived via immunoSEQ multiplex PCR, lists solely in-frame clones and lacks some. The sample has 100,000 to 120,000 clones; roughly 78% are singletons. The chain uses TRBV2 and TRBJ1-1, with 9 positions matching TRBD1. This sequence originates from a woman under 40 in good health and CMV-seronegative. Input material: PBMCs. The CDR3 is CASSGDRVGVVGINTEAFF. The CDR3 region has the DNA TGTGCCAGCAGTGGGGACAGGGTCGGCGTCGTGGGGATAAACACTGAAGCTTTCTTT.